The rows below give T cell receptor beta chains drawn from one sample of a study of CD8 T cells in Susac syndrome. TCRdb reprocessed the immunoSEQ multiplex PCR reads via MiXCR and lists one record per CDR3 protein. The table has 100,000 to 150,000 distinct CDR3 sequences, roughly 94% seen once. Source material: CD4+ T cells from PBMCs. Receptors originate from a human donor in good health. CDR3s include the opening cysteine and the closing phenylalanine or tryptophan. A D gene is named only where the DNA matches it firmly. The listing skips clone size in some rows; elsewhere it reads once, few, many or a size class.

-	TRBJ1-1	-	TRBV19	TGTGCCAGTATGGACGGGGGTACTGAAGCTTTCTTT	CASMDGGTEAFF
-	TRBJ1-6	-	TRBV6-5	TGTGCCAGCAGTTACTTTAATTCACCCCTCCACTTT	CASSYFNSPLHF
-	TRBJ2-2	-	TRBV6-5	TGTGCCAGCAGACTAGACAGGTTCGGGGGGGAGCTGTTTTTT	CASRLDRFGGELFF
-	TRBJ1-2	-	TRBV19	TGTGCCAGTAGTATCCGGGTATCCGGACCCTATGGCTACACCTTC	CASSIRVSGPYGYTF
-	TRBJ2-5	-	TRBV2	TGTGCCAGCAGTCGAGACCGGCTAACTAGCTCTCCGGAGACCCAGTACTTC	CASSRDRLTSSPETQYF
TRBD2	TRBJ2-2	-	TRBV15	TGTGCCACCAGCAAAGCGGGAGGGAACACCGGGGAGCTGTTTTTT	CATSKAGGNTGELFF
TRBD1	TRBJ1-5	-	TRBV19	TGTGCCAGTAGTCGGACAGGGGGCGATCAGCCCCAGCATTTT	CASSRTGGDQPQHF
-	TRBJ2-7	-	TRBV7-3	TGTGCCAGCAGCTTATTGGCAGGGGGGAACTACGAGCAGTACTTC	CASSLLAGGNYEQYF
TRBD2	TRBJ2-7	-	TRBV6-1	TGTGCCAGCAGTGAAAGGGGACTAGCGGGATACTACGAGCAGTACTTC	CASSERGLAGYYEQYF
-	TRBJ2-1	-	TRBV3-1	TGTGCCAGCAGCCAATTGGGTGTGCAGTTCTTC	CASSQLGVQFF
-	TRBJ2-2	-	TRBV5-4	TGTGCCAGCAGCTTGGGTGCCGGGGAGCTGTTTTTT	CASSLGAGELFF
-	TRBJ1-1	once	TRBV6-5	TGTGCCAGCGCCGAGGGGGGGAACACTGAAGCTTTCTTT	CASAEGGNTEAFF
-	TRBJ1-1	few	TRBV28	TGTGCCAGCAGTCTGAACGGGGGATTAGGCACTGAAGCTTTCTTT	CASSLNGGLGTEAFF
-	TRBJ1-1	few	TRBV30	TGTGCCTGGAGGGATTTTGACAGGAACACTGAAGCTTTCTTT	CAWRDFDRNTEAFF
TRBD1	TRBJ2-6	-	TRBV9	TGTGCCAGCAGTGGGGGACAGGGCTCTGGGGCCAACGTCCTGACTTTC	CASSGGQGSGANVLTF
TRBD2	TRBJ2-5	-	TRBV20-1	TGCAGTGCTCTAGCGGGAGAAAACCAAGAGACCCAGTACTTC	CSALAGENQETQYF
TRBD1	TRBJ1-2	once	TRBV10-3	TGTGCCACGAAACAGGGGGCTCGTGGCTATGGCTACACCTTC	CATKQGARGYGYTF
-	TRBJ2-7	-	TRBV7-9	TGTGCCAGCAGCTTAGTTGTCTTAGATTCCTACGAGCAGTACTTC	CASSLVVLDSYEQYF
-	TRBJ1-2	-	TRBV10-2	TGCGCCAGCAGTGAGAGGGGAGTCTATGGCTACACCTTC	CASSERGVYGYTF
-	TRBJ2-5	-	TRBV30	TGTGCCTGGAGTGTAGGGGACTTTAGACGTGAGACCCAGTACTTC	CAWSVGDFRRETQYF
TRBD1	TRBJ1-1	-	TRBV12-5	TGTGCTAGTGGCGGACAGGGGGCGACTGAAGCTTTCTTT	CASGGQGATEAFF
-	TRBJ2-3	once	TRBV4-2	TGTGCCAGCAGCCCTCGCCAGGACACAGATACGCAGTATTTT	CASSPRQDTDTQYF
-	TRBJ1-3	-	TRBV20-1	TGCAGTGCTAATGGGGCTGGAAACACCATATATTTT	CSANGAGNTIYF
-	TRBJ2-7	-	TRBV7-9	TGTGCCAGCAGCAATCTCATTGAGGCAGGGTACGAGCAGTACTTC	CASSNLIEAGYEQYF
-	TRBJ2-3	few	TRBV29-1	TGCAGCGTTGATAACGGTGGTACAGATACGCAGTATTTT	CSVDNGGTDTQYF
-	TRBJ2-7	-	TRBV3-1	TGTGCCAGCAGCGCCTTGGCGATTGGTAGCATCGAGCAGTACTTC	CASSALAIGSIEQYF
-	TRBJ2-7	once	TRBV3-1	TGTGCCAGCAGCCAAGCTCCAGCCGGCTCCTACGAGCAGTACTTC	CASSQAPAGSYEQYF
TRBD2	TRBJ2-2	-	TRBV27	TGTGCCAGCAGTTATTTGACTAGCGGGAGGTATAAAACCGGGGAGCTGTTTTTT	CASSYLTSGRYKTGELFF
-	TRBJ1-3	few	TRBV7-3	TGTGCCAGCAGCTTGGGGGGCTCTGGAAACACCATATATTTT	CASSLGGSGNTIYF
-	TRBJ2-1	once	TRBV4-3	TGCGCCAGCAGCCAAGAACGGGAACAGTCCTACAATGAGCAGTTCTTC	CASSQEREQSYNEQFF
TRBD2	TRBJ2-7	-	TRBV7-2	TGTGCCAGCAGCGACCGGACTAGCGGGAGAGGAGAGCAGTACTTC	CASSDRTSGRGEQYF
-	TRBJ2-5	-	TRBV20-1	TGCAGTGCACGACCGACTGAGACCCAGTACTTC	CSARPTETQYF
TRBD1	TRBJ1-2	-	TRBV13	TGTGCCAGCAGCTTAACAGGGGCAGGTGGCTACACCTTC	CASSLTGAGGYTF
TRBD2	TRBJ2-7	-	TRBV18	TGTGCCAGCTCACCACGGGCCGGGAGGCTCTCCTACGAGCAGTACTTC	CASSPRAGRLSYEQYF
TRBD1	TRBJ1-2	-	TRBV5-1	TGCGCCAGCAGCCCCGGACAGGGTGAAGGCTACACCTTC	CASSPGQGEGYTF
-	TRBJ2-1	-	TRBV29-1	TGCAGCGTGCTTCCCATCTTATCTAGCTCCTACAATGAGCAGTTCTTC	CSVLPILSSSYNEQFF
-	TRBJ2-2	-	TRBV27	TGTGCCAGCGCCCGCGGGGCTTCCAGAACCGGGGAGCTGTTTTTT	CASARGASRTGELFF
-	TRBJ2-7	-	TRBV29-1	TGCAGCGTTGTTGGCGCCCTGAGCTCCTACGAGCAGTACTTC	CSVVGALSSYEQYF
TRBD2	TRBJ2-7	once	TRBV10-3	TGTGCCATCAGGGGACTAGGGGACTCCTACGAGCAGTACTTC	CAIRGLGDSYEQYF
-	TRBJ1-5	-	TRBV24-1	TGTGCCACCAGTGGCCATTCAGGGGATAATCAGCCCCAGCATTTT	CATSGHSGDNQPQHF
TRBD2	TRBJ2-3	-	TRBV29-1	TGCAGCGTTGAAGATCGACTAGCGGTCACAGATACGCAGTATTTT	CSVEDRLAVTDTQYF
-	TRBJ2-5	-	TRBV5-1	TGCGCCAGCAGCTTGGTGGGTGAAGAGACCCAGTACTTC	CASSLVGEETQYF
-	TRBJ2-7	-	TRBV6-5	TGTGCCAGCAGTTACTCGTTGGCAGCCACCTTCTACGAGCAGTACTTC	CASSYSLAATFYEQYF
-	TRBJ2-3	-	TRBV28	TGTGCCAGCAGCCCACCTCCGGGACATAGCACAGATACGCAGTATTTT	CASSPPPGHSTDTQYF
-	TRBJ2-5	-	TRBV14	TGTGCCAGCAGCCGCGGCAGGGAAGAGACCCAGTACTTC	CASSRGREETQYF
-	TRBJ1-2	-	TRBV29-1	TGCAGCGTTGAAGTAGGGGCCGGTCGGGGCTACACCTTC	CSVEVGAGRGYTF
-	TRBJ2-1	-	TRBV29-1	TGCAGCGTGGCATCTGGACGGACTAAGGTGGGCGATGAGCAGTTCTTC	CSVASGRTKVGDEQFF
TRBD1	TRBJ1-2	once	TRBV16	TGTGCCAGCAGCCCGGACAGGGGCTATGGCTACACCTTC	CASSPDRGYGYTF
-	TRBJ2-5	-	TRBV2	TGTGCCAGCACCCTCGGACCTTTCCTTAGGGAGACCCAGTACTTC	CASTLGPFLRETQYF
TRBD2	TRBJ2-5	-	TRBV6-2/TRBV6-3	TGTGCCAGCAGCCCCTCGGGAGCGGGGGCGGGCGAGACCCAGTACTTC	CASSPSGAGAGETQYF
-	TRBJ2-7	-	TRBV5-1	TGCGCCAGCAGCTTACCAGGGATCGAGCAGTACTTC	CASSLPGIEQYF
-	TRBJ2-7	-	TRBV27	TGTGCCAGCAGTTTATCTGACATCGCCTCCTACGAGCAGTACTTC	CASSLSDIASYEQYF
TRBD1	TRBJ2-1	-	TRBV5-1	TGCGCCAGCAGCTTTGGACAGGGGAGTGGAAGGGAGCAGTTCTTC	CASSFGQGSGREQFF
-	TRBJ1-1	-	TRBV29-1	TGCAGCGTTGAAGGTACGGCAGCTATGAACACTGAAGCTTTCTTT	CSVEGTAAMNTEAFF
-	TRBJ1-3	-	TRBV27	TGTGCCAGCAGTCCGCGAGACGGAAACACCATATATTTT	CASSPRDGNTIYF
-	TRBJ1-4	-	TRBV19	TGTGCCAGTAGCCGACGGACAGACTCTACTTCAACTAATGAAAAACTGTTTTTT	CASSRRTDSTSTNEKLFF
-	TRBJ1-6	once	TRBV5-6	TGTGCCAGCAGCTTGGCAGGGCCCTCTTCACCCCTCCACTTT	CASSLAGPSSPLHF
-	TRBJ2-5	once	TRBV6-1	TGTGCCAGCAGTGAAGTTCCGGCCCCCTACGAGACCCAGTACTTC	CASSEVPAPYETQYF